The TCR beta chain described here comes from a study of blood T cell repertoires in COVID-19. In the study overall: Samples came from the United States, Italy and Spain, spanning acute and convalescent COVID-19.

This clone was detected a few times. The CDR3 runs 15 residues. The germline CDR1 and CDR2 sequences are MNHEY and SVGAGI. V lost 6 bases, J lost 4 bases, and 11 bases stayed unmatched. Per the original data handling: Quantification of nucleated cells was approximated via reference gene primer amplification. Clones were read by immunoSEQ multiplex PCR, and TCRdb kept only the in-frame ones, dropping some. V and J calls and clone size follow that table, whereas D and trimming were derived from the DNA. The sample has about 130,000 clones; roughly 85% are singletons. The chain recombines TRBV6-5 with TRBJ2-7; 8 positions match TRBD1. The sample taken for sequencing was peripheral blood. This clonotype was obtained from a human donor in a cohort sampled during active COVID-19. The DNA of the CDR3 is TGTGCCAGCAGCTACGGGGGACAGGCCATATACGAGCAGTACTTC. Protein product: CASSYGGQAIYEQYF.